This entry describes one TCR beta chain. The CDR3 is made up of 18 amino acids. Unmatched junction bases numbered 12, after V lost 1 base and J lost 3 bases. The germline gives CDR1 LGHDT, CDR2 YNNKEL (reference sequence). The entry originates in a study of T-cell reconstitution after alpha-beta-depleted transplantation in children. A library of TCRbeta sequences, prepared with unique molecular identifiers, was generated. TCRdb re-derived calls from the PCR reads in MiXCR, one entry per CDR3 protein. The sample lists about 980,000 distinct CDR3 sequences, about 29% occurring once. The receptor was derived from a boy under two years old who had a stem cell transplant for SCID, so the T cells may come from the graft donor. Sequencing used PBMCs, mostly from graft donor cells, obtained 360 days after TCRalphabeta/CD19-depleted stem cell transplant. This chain links TRBV3-1 with TRBJ2-5; 9 bases agree with TRBD2. CDR3 protein: CASSQVLTAGGMEETQYF. In nucleotides, the CDR3 is TGTGCCAGCAGCCAAGTCCTTACAGCGGGGGGAATGGAAGAGACCCAGTACTTC.